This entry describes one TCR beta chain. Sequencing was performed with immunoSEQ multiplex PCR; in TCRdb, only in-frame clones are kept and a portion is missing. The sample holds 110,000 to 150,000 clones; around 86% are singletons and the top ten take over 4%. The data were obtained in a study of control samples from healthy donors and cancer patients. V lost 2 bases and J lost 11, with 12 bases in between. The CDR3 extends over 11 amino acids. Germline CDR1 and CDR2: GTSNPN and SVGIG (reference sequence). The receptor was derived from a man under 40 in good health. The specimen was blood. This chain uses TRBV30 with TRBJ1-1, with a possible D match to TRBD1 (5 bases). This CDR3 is CAWSRLGGAFF. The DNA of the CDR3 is TGTGCCTGGAGTCGGCTGGGGGGGGCTTTCTTT.